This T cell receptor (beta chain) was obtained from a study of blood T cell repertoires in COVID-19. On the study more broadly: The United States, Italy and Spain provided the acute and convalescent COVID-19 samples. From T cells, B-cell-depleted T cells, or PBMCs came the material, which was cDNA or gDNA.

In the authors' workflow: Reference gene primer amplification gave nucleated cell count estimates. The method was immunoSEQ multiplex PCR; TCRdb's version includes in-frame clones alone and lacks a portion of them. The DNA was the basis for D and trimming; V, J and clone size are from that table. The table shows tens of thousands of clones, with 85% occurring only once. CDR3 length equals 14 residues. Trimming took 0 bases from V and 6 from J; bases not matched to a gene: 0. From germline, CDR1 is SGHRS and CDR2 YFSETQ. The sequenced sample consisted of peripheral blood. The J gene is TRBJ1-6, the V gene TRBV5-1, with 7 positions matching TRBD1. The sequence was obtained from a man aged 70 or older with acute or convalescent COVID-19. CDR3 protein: CASSLDRGNSPLHF. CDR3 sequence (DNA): TGCGCCAGCAGCTTGGACAGGGGTAATTCACCCCTCCACTTT.